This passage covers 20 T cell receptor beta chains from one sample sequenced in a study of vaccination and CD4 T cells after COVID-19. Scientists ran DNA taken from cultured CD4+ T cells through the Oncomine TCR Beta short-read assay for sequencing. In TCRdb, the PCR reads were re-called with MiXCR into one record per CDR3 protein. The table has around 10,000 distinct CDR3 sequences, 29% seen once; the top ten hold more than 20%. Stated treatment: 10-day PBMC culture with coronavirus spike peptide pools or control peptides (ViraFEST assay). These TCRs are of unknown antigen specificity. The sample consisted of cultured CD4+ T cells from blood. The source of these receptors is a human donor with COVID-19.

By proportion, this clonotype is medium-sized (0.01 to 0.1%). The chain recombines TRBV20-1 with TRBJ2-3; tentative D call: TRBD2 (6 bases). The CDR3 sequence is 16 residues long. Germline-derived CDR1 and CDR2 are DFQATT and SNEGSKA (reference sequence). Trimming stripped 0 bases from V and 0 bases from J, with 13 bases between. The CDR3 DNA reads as TGCAGTGCTAGAGATTTAGCGGCACTTAGCACAGATACGCAGTATTTT. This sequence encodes CSARDLAALSTDTQYF.

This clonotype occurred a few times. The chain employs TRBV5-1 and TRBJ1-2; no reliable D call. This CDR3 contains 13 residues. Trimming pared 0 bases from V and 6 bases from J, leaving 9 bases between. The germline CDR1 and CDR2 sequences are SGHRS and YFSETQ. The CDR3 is CASSLAGGHGYTF. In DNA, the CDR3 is TGCGCCAGCAGCTTGGCAGGAGGTCATGGCTACACCTTC.

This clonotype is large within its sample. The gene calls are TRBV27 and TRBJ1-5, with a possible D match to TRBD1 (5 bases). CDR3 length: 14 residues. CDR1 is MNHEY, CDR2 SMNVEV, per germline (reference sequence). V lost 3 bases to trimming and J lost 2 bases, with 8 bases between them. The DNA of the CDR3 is TGTGCCAGCAGTTTTAGGGGTGGCAATCAGCCCCAGCATTTT. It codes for CASSFRGGNQPQHF.

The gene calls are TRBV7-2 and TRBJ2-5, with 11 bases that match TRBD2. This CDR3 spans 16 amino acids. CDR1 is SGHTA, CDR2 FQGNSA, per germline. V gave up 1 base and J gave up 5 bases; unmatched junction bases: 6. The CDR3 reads CASSLVSGGAGETQYF. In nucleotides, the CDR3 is TGTGCCAGCAGCTTAGTTAGCGGGGGGGCCGGTGAGACCCAGTACTTC.

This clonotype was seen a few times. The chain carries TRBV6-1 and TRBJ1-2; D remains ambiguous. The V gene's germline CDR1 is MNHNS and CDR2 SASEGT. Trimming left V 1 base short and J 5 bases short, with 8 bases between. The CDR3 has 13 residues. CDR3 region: CASSEVRPYGYTF. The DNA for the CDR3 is TGTGCCAGCAGTGAAGTTAGGCCTTATGGCTACACCTTC.

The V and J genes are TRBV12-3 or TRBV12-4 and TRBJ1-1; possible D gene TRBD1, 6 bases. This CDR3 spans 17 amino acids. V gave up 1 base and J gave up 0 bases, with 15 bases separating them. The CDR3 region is CASSLGAWGAVNTEAFF. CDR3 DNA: TGTGCCAGCAGTTTAGGGGCCTGGGGGGCCGTGAACACTGAAGCTTTCTTT.

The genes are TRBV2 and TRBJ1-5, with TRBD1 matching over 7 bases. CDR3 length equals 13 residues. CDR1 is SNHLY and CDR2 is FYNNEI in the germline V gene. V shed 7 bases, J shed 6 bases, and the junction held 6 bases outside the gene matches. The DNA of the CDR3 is TGTGCCAGCACCCAGGGGGGGTTTCAGCCCCAGCATTTT. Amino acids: CASTQGGFQPQHF.

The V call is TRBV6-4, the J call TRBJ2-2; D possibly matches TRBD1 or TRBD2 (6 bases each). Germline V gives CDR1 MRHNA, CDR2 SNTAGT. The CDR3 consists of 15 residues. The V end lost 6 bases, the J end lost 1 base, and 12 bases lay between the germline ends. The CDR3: CASRVQGGNTGELFF. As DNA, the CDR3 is TGTGCCAGCAGAGTACAGGGAGGGAACACCGGGGAGCTGTTTTTT.

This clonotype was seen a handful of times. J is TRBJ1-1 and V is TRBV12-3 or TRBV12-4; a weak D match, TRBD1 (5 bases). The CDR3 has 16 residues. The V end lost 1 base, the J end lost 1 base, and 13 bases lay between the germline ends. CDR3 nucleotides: TGTGCCAGCAGTTTAGTCAGACAGAATCCGAACACTGAAGCTTTCTTT. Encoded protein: CASSLVRQNPNTEAFF.

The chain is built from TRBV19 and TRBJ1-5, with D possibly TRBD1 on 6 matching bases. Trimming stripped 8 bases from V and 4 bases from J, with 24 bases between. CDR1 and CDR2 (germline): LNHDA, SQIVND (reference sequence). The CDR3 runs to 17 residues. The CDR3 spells CASRPDRSWGANQPQHF. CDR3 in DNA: TGTGCCAGTCGACCCGACAGATCGTGGGGGGCGAATCAGCCCCAGCATTTT.

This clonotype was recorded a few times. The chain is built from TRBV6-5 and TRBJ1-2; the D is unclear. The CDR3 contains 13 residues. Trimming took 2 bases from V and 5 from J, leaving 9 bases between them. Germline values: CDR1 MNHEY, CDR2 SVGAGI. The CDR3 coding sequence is TGTGCCAGCAGTTACGGACGGAATTATGGCTACACCTTC. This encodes CASSYGRNYGYTF.

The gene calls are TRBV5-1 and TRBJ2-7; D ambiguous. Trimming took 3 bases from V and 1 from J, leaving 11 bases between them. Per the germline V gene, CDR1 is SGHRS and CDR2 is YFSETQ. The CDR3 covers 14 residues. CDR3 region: CASSSTDPSYEQYF. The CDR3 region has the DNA TGCGCCAGCAGCTCCACAGACCCATCCTACGAGCAGTACTTC.

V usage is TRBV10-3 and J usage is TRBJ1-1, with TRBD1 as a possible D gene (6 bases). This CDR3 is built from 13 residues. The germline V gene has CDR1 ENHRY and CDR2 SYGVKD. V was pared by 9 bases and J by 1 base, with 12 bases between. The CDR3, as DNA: TGTGCCATTCAAGTAGGGGGGAACACTGAAGCTTTCTTT. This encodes CAIQVGGNTEAFF.

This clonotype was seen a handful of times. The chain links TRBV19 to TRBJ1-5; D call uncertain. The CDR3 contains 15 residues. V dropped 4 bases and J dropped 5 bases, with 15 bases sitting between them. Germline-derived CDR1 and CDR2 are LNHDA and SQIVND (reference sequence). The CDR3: CASSTPTLGHQPQHF. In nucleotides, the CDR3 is TGTGCCAGTAGTACCCCCACCCTTGGGCATCAGCCCCAGCATTTT.

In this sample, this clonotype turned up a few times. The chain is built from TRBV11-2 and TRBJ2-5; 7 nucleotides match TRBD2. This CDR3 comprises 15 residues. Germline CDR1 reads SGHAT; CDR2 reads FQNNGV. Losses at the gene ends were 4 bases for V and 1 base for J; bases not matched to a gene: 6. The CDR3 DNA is TGTGCCAGCAGCTCGTCCGGGGGGAGCCAAGAGACCCAGTACTTC. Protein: CASSSSGGSQETQYF.

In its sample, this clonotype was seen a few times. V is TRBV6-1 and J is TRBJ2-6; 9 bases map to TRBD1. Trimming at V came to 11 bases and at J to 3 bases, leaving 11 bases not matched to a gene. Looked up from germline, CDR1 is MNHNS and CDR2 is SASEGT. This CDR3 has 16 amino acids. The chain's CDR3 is CAGSGTGTYGANVLTF. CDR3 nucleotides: TGTGCCGGGTCCGGGACAGGGACCTATGGGGCCAACGTCCTGACTTTC.

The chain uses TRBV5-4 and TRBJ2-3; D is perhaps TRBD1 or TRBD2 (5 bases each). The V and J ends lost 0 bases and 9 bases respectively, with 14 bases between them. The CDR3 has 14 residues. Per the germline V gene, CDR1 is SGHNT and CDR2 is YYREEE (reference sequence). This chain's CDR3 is CASSLGDQAGTQYF. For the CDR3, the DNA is TGTGCCAGCAGCTTGGGGGACCAAGCCGGCACGCAGTATTTT. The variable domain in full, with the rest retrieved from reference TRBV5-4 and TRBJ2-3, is ETGVTQSPTHLIKTRGQQVTLRCSSQSGHNTVSWYQQALGQGPQFIFQYYREEENGRGNFPPRFSGLQFPNYSSELNVNALELDDSALYLCASSLGDQAGTQYFGPGTRLTVL.

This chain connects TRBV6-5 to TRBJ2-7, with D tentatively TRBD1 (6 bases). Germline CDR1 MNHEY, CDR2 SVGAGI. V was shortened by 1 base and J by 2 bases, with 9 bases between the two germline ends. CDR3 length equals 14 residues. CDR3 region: CASSYFSGAYEQYF. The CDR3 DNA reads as TGTGCCAGCAGTTACTTCTCAGGGGCCTACGAGCAGTACTTC.

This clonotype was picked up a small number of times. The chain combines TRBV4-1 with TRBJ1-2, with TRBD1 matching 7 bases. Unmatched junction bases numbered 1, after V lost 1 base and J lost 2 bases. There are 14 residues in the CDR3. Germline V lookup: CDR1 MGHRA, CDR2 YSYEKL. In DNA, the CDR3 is TGCGCCAGCAGCCAAGCGGGACAGAACTATGGCTACACCTTC. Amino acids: CASSQAGQNYGYTF.

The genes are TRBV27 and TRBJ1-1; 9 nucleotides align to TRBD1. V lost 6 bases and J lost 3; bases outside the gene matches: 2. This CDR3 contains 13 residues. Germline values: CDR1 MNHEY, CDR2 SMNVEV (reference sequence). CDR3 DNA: TGTGCCAGCAGGAGGACAGGGGACACTGAAGCTTTCTTT. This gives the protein CASRRTGDTEAFF.